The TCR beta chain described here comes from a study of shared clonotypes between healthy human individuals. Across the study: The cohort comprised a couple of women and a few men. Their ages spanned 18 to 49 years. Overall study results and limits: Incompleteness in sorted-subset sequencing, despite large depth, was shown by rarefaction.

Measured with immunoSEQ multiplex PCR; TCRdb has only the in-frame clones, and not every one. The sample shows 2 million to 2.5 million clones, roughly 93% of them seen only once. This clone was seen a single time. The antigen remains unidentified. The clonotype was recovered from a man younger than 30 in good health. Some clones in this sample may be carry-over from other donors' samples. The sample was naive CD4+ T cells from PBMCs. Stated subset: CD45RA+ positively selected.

The CDR3 coding sequence is TGTGCCAGCAGCTTAAACAGGGGGCAATCTGGGGCCAACGTCCTGACTTTC. As protein: CASSLNRGQSGANVLTF. The chain carries TRBV7-6 and TRBJ2-6, with 9 bases aligning to TRBD1. Per germline, CDR1 SGHVS and CDR2 FNYEAQ. This CDR3 spans 17 amino acids. The ends lost 2 bases at V and 1 base at J; junction bases unmatched: 3. Filled out from reference TRBV7-6 and TRBJ2-6, the complete variable domain reads GAGVSQSPRYKVTKRGQDVALRCDPISGHVSLYWYRQALGQGPEFLTYFNYEAQQDKSGLPNDRFSAERPEGSISTLTIQRTEQRDSAMYRCASSLNRGQSGANVLTFGAGSRLTVL.